The rows below give T cell receptor beta chains drawn from one sample of a study of Ad26.COV2.S vaccination and SARS-CoV-2 variants. Clones were read by immunoSEQ multiplex PCR, and TCRdb kept only the in-frame ones, dropping some. The sample yields roughly 250,000 clones, approximately 90% seen once. The input for sequencing was peripheral blood, taken in a trial of Ad26.COV2.S vaccine versus placebo. Every receptor here comes from a person aged 18-65 years who received the Ad26.COV2.S COVID-19 vaccine or a placebo. The CDR3 runs from the conserved cysteine through the conserved F or W. The D gene is left open where the match is weak. A clone size is listed for some rows: how often the clone was seen (once, few, many), or a class if it is expanded.

d_gene | abundance | j_gene | v_gene | CDR3nt | CDR3aa
TRBD2 | - | TRBJ2-3 | TRBV4-1 | TGCGCCAGCAGCCCCCGGACTAGCGGGGACAGCACAGATACGCAGTATTTT | CASSPRTSGDSTDTQYF
- | - | TRBJ2-5 | TRBV7-2 | TGTGCCAGCAGCCCAATTACAGGGCCCGGGACCCAGTACTTC | CASSPITGPGTQYF
- | - | TRBJ2-3 | TRBV3-1/TRBV3-2 | TGTGCCAGCAGCCAACCCCCCGGGGGTCGAGGGGATACGCAGTATTTT | CASSQPPGGRGDTQYF
- | - | TRBJ2-4 | TRBV9 | TGTGCCAGCAGCATACAGTTAGCCAAAAACATTCAGTACTTC | CASSIQLAKNIQYF
TRBD1 | - | TRBJ1-2 | TRBV18 | TGTGCCAGCTCACCCCTCCGGACAGGGGCTGACTATGGCTACACCTTC | CASSPLRTGADYGYTF
- | - | TRBJ2-7 | TRBV7-9 | TGTGCCAGCAGCCCGGACAGAGGGGTTGACGAGCAGTACTTC | CASSPDRGVDEQYF
TRBD2 | - | TRBJ2-5 | TRBV11-2 | TGTGCCAGCAGCCCTCTAGCGACTAGCGGGAGTGAGACCCAGTACTTC | CASSPLATSGSETQYF
- | - | TRBJ1-5 | TRBV7-2 | TGTGCCAGCAGCTTATCGAATAGCAATCAGCCCCAGCATTTT | CASSLSNSNQPQHF
- | - | TRBJ1-1 | TRBV19 | TGTGCCAGTAGTACCACAGGGCGGACTGAAGCTTTCTTT | CASSTTGRTEAFF
TRBD1 | few | TRBJ2-7 | TRBV15 | TGTGCCACCAGCAGAGACAGGGGGCTGTACGAGCAGTACTTC | CATSRDRGLYEQYF
TRBD2 | - | TRBJ2-1 | TRBV11-1 | TGTGCCAGCAGCTTACAGTCGGCTAGCGGGCGGGATGAGCAGTTCTTC | CASSLQSASGRDEQFF
- | - | TRBJ1-6 | TRBV5-6 | TGTGCCAGCAGCCCAGGGCCTTCACCCCTCCACTTT | CASSPGPSPLHF
TRBD1 | - | TRBJ2-3 | TRBV7-9 | TGTGCCAGCAGCTTATCGGGACAGGGGGCTCCCGGGAATACGCAGTATTTT | CASSLSGQGAPGNTQYF
TRBD2 | - | TRBJ2-3 | TRBV9 | TGTGCCAGCAGCTTCGCGTCACTAGCGGGCACAGATACGCAGTATTTT | CASSFASLAGTDTQYF
- | - | TRBJ2-1 | TRBV5-4 | TGTGCCAGCAGCTTGAGTGGATACAATGAGCAGTTCTTC | CASSLSGYNEQFF
- | - | TRBJ2-3 | TRBV5-4 | TGTGCCAGCAGCTTGGCGGTAGGGGTTACCACAGATACGCAGTATTTT | CASSLAVGVTTDTQYF
TRBD2 | once | TRBJ2-5 | TRBV7-9 | TGTGCCAGCAGTGGACCCGGACTAGCGGACCACCAAGAGACCCAGTACTTC | CASSGPGLADHQETQYF
- | - | TRBJ2-3 | TRBV19 | TGTGCCAGTAGTATAGCTAGCACAGATACGCAGTATTTT | CASSIASTDTQYF
- | - | TRBJ1-2 | TRBV19 | TGTGCCAGTAGTCCGACGTGGGAGACTTCCTATGGCTACACCTTC | CASSPTWETSYGYTF
- | - | TRBJ1-3 | TRBV10-1 | TGCGCCAGCAGCAGGGGAGCCACCATATATTTT | CASSRGATIYF
- | - | TRBJ1-1 | TRBV29-1 | TGCAGGGTAGAGCTGGGAAACACTGAAGCTTTCTTT | CRVELGNTEAFF
TRBD2 | - | TRBJ2-3 | TRBV4-2 | TGTGCCAGCAGCCGAGTCGGCGGACTAGCGGGGACTGCAAGGGGCACAGATACGCAGTATTTT | CASSRVGGLAGTARGTDTQYF
- | - | TRBJ1-1 | TRBV25-1 | TGTGCCAGCAGACCATCCAGAGGGTACACTGAAGCTTTCTTT | CASRPSRGYTEAFF
- | - | TRBJ2-7 | TRBV6-6 | TGTGCCAGCAGTTCCACGGGGCCCGTCTACGAGCAGTACTTC | CASSSTGPVYEQYF
TRBD2 | - | TRBJ2-7 | TRBV3-1/TRBV3-2 | TGTGCCAGCGGACTAGCGGGGTTAAGCTCCTACGAGCAGTACTTC | CASGLAGLSSYEQYF
- | few | TRBJ2-3 | TRBV3-1/TRBV3-2 | TGTGCCAGCAGCCTCACAGATACGCAGTATTTT | CASSLTDTQYF
TRBD2 | - | TRBJ2-1 | TRBV18 | TGTGCCAGCTCACCGGGACTACACTACAATGAGCAGTTCTTC | CASSPGLHYNEQFF
- | - | TRBJ2-5 | TRBV11-3 | TGTGCCAGCAGCTTAGATGCGTCGGAGGAGACCCAGTACTTC | CASSLDASEETQYF
- | - | TRBJ1-1 | TRBV10-3 | TGTGCCATCAGTGAATCGTTGAACACTGAAGCTTTCTTT | CAISESLNTEAFF
- | - | TRBJ2-1 | TRBV5-1 | TGCGCCAGCAGCTTTGGGGATTCGTACAATGAGCAGTTCTTC | CASSFGDSYNEQFF
TRBD2 | - | TRBJ2-3 | TRBV27 | TGTGCCAGATGCCTAGCGGGCACAGATACGCAGTATTTT | CARCLAGTDTQYF
- | - | TRBJ1-1 | TRBV5-4 | TGTGCCAGCAGCCCGGGCTGGGGGCACACTGAAGCTTTCTTT | CASSPGWGHTEAFF
TRBD1 | - | TRBJ2-5 | TRBV19 | TGTGCCAGTAGCTCGTTCCAGGGGGCTGCGACCCAGTACTTC | CASSSFQGAATQYF
TRBD1 | - | TRBJ1-1 | TRBV4-1 | TGCGCCAGCAGCCACCCCGACAGGGGGCTAGAAGCTTTCTTT | CASSHPDRGLEAFF
- | few | TRBJ2-1 | TRBV30 | TGTGCCTGGAGAAGGCCCAGCTCCTACAATGAGCAGTTCTTC | CAWRRPSSYNEQFF
- | - | TRBJ1-2 | TRBV4-2 | TGTGCCAGCAGCCAAGGAAAGGGGAACTATGGCTACACCTTC | CASSQGKGNYGYTF
- | - | TRBJ1-4 | TRBV18 | TGTGCCAGCTCACCAGGGCACGGTAATGAAAAACTGTTTTTT | CASSPGHGNEKLFF
TRBD2 | once | TRBJ2-5 | TRBV6-1 | TGTGCCAGCATGGGTCCTAGCGGCCAAGAGACCCAGTACTTC | CASMGPSGQETQYF
TRBD1 | few | TRBJ2-3 | TRBV27 | TGTGCCAGCAGAACCCGACAGGGCGGAACAGATACGCAGTATTTT | CASRTRQGGTDTQYF
- | - | TRBJ1-5 | TRBV6-5 | TGTGCCAGCAGTTACTCCTTTAATAGCAATCAGCCCCAGCATTTT | CASSYSFNSNQPQHF
TRBD1 | - | TRBJ2-7 | TRBV11-2 | TGTGCCAGCAGCTCCCCCGCAGGGGGCTTCGACGAGCAGTACTTC | CASSSPAGGFDEQYF
- | - | TRBJ1-2 | TRBV7-9 | TGTGCCAGCAGTTATCTCCCGGGCTCCCCTAACTATGGCTACACCTTC | CASSYLPGSPNYGYTF
- | - | TRBJ1-2 | TRBV19 | TGTGCCAGTAGTATCCCCAGGGTCTATGGCTACACCTTC | CASSIPRVYGYTF
- | few | TRBJ1-2 | TRBV7-2 | TGTGCCAGCAGCTTAGATCCGGATTCATCTAGGGGCTACACCTTC | CASSLDPDSSRGYTF
- | - | TRBJ2-1 | TRBV7-2 | TGTGCCAGCAGCTTAGCGGGGGGGCGACACAATGAGCAGTTCTTC | CASSLAGGRHNEQFF